What follows are 4 T cell receptor beta chains derived from one specimen sequenced in a study of blood T cell repertoires in COVID-19. TCRdb keeps only in-frame clones here, not all; method: immunoSEQ multiplex PCR. The sample shows 130,000 to 150,000 clones, approximately 81% of them seen only once. Sequencing was performed on peripheral blood. These receptors were obtained from a human donor with acute or convalescent COVID-19. The donor label of this sample is uncertain.

For the CDR3, the DNA is TGTGCCAGCAGCTTCGGGGGGCGTGTCTCCTACGAGCAGTACGTC. Protein sequence: CASSFGGRVSYEQYV. The chain carries TRBV5-4 and TRBJ2-7; TRBD2 is a possible D gene (7 bases). The V gene lost 2 bases and the J gene lost 0 bases, with 12 bases spanning the gap. The CDR3 totals 15 residues. The germline CDR1 and CDR2 sequences are SGHNT and YYREEE (reference sequence).

For the CDR3, the DNA is TGTGCCTGGAGTCGACCGGGACAGGGTTATGGCTACACCTTC. Translated: CAWSRPGQGYGYTF. This rearrangement joins TRBV30 to TRBJ1-2; the match to TRBD1 covers 9 bases. The CDR3 spans 14 residues. The V gene's germline CDR1 is GTSNPN and CDR2 SVGIG (reference sequence). The J segment lost 5 bases and the V segment lost 2 bases, leaving 6 bases of the junction unmatched. The variable domain in full, with the rest retrieved from reference TRBV30 and TRBJ1-2, is SQTIHQWPATLVQPVGSPLSLECTVEGTSNPNLYWYRQAAGRGLQLLFYSVGIGQISSEVPQNLSASRPQDRQFILSSKKLLLSDSGFYLCAWSRPGQGYGYTFGSGTRLTVV.

The chain couples TRBV10-1 to TRBJ2-2; D ambiguous. This CDR3 contains 14 residues. Germline CDR1 and CDR2: WNHNN and SYGVQD (reference sequence). Trimming left V 0 bases short and J 7 bases short, with 9 bases between. The chain's CDR3 is CASSESMVSGELFF. CDR3 sequence (DNA): TGCGCCAGCAGTGAGTCCATGGTGAGCGGGGAGCTGTTTTTT.

This clone appeared once. The rearrangement links TRBV10-3 to TRBJ1-1; 8 bases agree with TRBD1. Germline CDR1 reads ENHRY; CDR2 reads SYGVKD. The CDR3 contains 13 residues. The J segment lost 6 bases and the V segment lost 6 bases, leaving 6 bases of the junction unmatched. In DNA, the CDR3 is TGTGCCATCAGGGACAGGGTAGGGGCTGAAGCTTTCTTT. Amino acid sequence: CAIRDRVGAEAFF.